Given below is one TCR beta chain in context. The antigen is unknown. This sample stems from a study of cytomegalovirus exposure and HLA in healthy donors. Study conclusions and caveats: HLA-A and HLA-B allele assignments for most subjects were reportedly predicted accurately using TCR beta sequences. By HLA locus, TCR association rates varied in a later analysis, with DRB1 showing the most and HLA-C the fewest. Highly shared sequence variants in one cluster were likely a sequencing artifact. Immune exposure information available was restricted to CMV serostatus.

PCR amplification relied on 60 Vbeta primers (plus 13 Jbeta primers). Some clones are missing from TCRdb's copy, which holds only in-frame ones; the method was immunoSEQ multiplex PCR. The table lists approximately 210,000 clones, about 79% of them singletons. The CDR3 runs 19 residues. CDR1 is SGHDT, CDR2 YYEEEE, per germline. Germline trimming cut 4 bases from V and 1 base from J; bases unmatched to any gene: 15. The chain is built from TRBV5-6 and TRBJ2-7; 12 nucleotides align to TRBD1. The source of this sequence is a male donor in good health and CMV-seronegative. The sample consisted of PBMCs. The chain's CDR3 is CASSLIPGTGGARSYEQYF. In nucleotides, the CDR3 is TGTGCCAGCAGCCTAATACCCGGGACAGGGGGCGCCAGGTCCTACGAGCAGTACTTC. The variable domain in full, completed from reference TRBV5-6 and TRBJ2-7, reads DAGVTQSPTHLIKTRGQQVTLRCSPKSGHDTVSWYQQALGQGPQFIFQYYEEEERQRGNFPDRFSGHQFPNYSSELNVNALLLGDSALYLCASSLIPGTGGARSYEQYFGPGTRLTVT.